The 28 T cell receptor beta chains below all came from one sample that was sequenced in a study of shared clonotypes between healthy human individuals. Only CD45RO-negative cells positively selected for CCR7 counted as naive CD8 cells, so terminally differentiated effector memory CD45RA+ cells were excluded. TCRdb keeps only in-frame clones here, not all; method: immunoSEQ multiplex PCR. The sample shows about 2.1 million clones, 85% to 95% of them seen only once. The sequencing input was naive CD8+ T cells from PBMCs. These receptor sequences come from a man between 18 and 35 years old in good health. Some clones in this sample may be carry-over from other donors' samples.

V is TRBV27 and J is TRBJ2-1; 8 bases match TRBD1. The V and J ends lost 4 bases and 4 bases, in that order; junction bases with no gene match: 9. The CDR3 sequence is 16 residues long. Per the germline V gene, CDR1 is MNHEY and CDR2 is SMNVEV (reference sequence). The CDR3 DNA reads TGTGCCAGCAGTTCCATCCGACAGGGGCGTTACAATGAGCAGTTCTTC. Translation: CASSSIRQGRYNEQFF.

This chain links TRBV18 with TRBJ2-3; 15 nucleotides line up with TRBD2. Looked up from germline, CDR1 is KGHSH and CDR2 is LQKENI. This CDR3 contains 21 residues. V was clipped by 0 bases and J by 0 bases; unmatched bases: 10. The CDR3 loop reads CASSPPSSGLAGGSSTDTQYF. CDR3 nucleotides: TGTGCCAGCTCACCACCGAGTTCGGGACTAGCGGGAGGTTCTAGCACAGATACGCAGTATTTT.

As concerns this clone: In the same sample, other DNA sequences code for this CDR3. J is TRBJ1-2 and V is TRBV27, with TRBD1 identical over 11 bases. The J segment lost 7 bases and the V segment lost 5 bases, leaving 6 bases of the junction unmatched. CDR1 and CDR2 (germline): MNHEY, SMNVEV (reference sequence). The CDR3 covers 14 residues. CDR3 residues: CASSLGQGAGGYTF. Here the CDR3 DNA reads TGTGCCAGCAGTCTCGGACAGGGGGCAGGTGGCTACACCTTC.

Details on this clone: Additional DNA sequences in this sample encode the identical CDR3. The gene calls are TRBV27 and TRBJ2-7; TRBD2 matches 9 bases. The CDR3 consists of 14 residues. The V gene end was trimmed by 5 bases and the J gene end by 2 bases; junction bases not matched to a gene: 4. Germline CDR1 MNHEY, CDR2 SMNVEV (reference sequence). CDR3 bases: TGTGCCAGCAGTCTTAGCGGGAGTCCCTACGAGCAGTACTTC. Amino acid sequence: CASSLSGSPYEQYF.

This chain links TRBV6-7 with TRBJ1-4; maybe TRBD1 (6 bases). TRBV6-7 is filed as an ORF, its function uncertain. The CDR3 sequence is 16 residues long. V was cut by 5 bases and J by 3 bases, with 16 bases left in between. The CDR3 DNA follows: TGTGCCAGCAGTGGACAGCGACTAGCGGCTAATGAAAAACTGTTTTTT. Amino acids: CASSGQRLAANEKLFF.

This clone has just a few counts. Other DNA sequences in the same sample also yield this CDR3. The V call is TRBV2, the J call TRBJ2-7; D gene ambiguous. Germline CDR1 is SNHLY and CDR2 is FYNNEI. This CDR3 is 11 amino acids long. Trimming removed 7 bases at V and 0 bases at J, with 4 bases between. CDR3 DNA sequence: TGTGCCAGCACGGACTCCTACGAGCAGTACTTC. Encoded protein: CASTDSYEQYF.

The chain recombines TRBV12-5 with TRBJ2-1; D uncertain. Germline lookup yields CDR1 LGHNT and CDR2 FRNRAP. The CDR3 sequence is 13 residues long. Trimming cost V 0 bases and J 8 bases, with 8 bases left between them. The CDR3 coding sequence is TGTGCTAGTGGTTTGGTACAAGGTGATGAGCAGTTCTTC. Amino acid sequence: CASGLVQGDEQFF.

This sequence joins TRBV27 and TRBJ2-5, with 7 bases aligning to TRBD1. The germline V gene encodes CDR1 MNHEY and CDR2 SMNVEV (reference sequence). V lost 4 bases, J lost 4 bases, and 6 bases stayed unmatched. The CDR3 extends over 14 amino acids. The CDR3 region has the DNA TGTGCCAGCAGTTCACAGGGGAGCTCAGAGACCCAGTACTTC. Translation: CASSSQGSSETQYF.

The chain uses TRBV7-8 and TRBJ2-7; possibly TRBD2 for D (5 bases). The V gene's germline CDR1 is SGHVS and CDR2 FQNEAQ. V lost 4 bases to trimming and J lost 5 bases, with 12 bases between them. The CDR3 consists of 13 residues. The CDR3 sequence: CASSYYLGDEQYF. The CDR3 DNA reads TGTGCCAGCAGCTACTACTTGGGAGACGAGCAGTACTTC.

This clone was observed a single time. This chain links TRBV5-6 with TRBJ1-4; D is unclear. CDR1 SGHDT and CDR2 YYEEEE come from the germline V gene. Trimming pared 0 bases from V and 4 bases from J, leaving 7 bases between. The CDR3 is 14 residues long. CDR3 DNA sequence: TGTGCCAGCAGCTTGGGGCGACATAATGAAAAACTGTTTTTT. Encoded protein: CASSLGRHNEKLFF.

The chain is built from TRBV5-5 and TRBJ2-2; maybe TRBD1 (7 bases). Germline V gene data show CDR1 as SGHKS and CDR2 as YYEKEE (reference sequence). Trimming left V 5 bases short and J 3 bases short, with 20 bases between. The CDR3 runs 17 residues. The CDR3 spells CASRPRGDRAYTGELFF. The CDR3 coding sequence is TGTGCCAGCAGACCTCGCGGGGACAGAGCTTACACCGGGGAGCTGTTTTTT.

The rearrangement links TRBV28 to TRBJ1-1; 10 bases line up with TRBD1. The CDR3 is made up of 17 amino acids. Looked up from germline, CDR1 is MDHEN and CDR2 is SYDVKM. The J segment lost 7 bases and the V segment lost 2 bases, leaving 13 bases of the junction unmatched. As DNA, the CDR3 is TGTGCCAGCAGTTTACCGTCCCGCCGGGACAGGGGCGATGAAGCTTTCTTT. Amino acids: CASSLPSRRDRGDEAFF.

Regarding this clone: The identical CDR3 is also encoded by other nucleotide sequences in the sample. The rearrangement joins TRBV27 to TRBJ2-1; D possibly uses TRBD1 or TRBD2 (5 bases each). Between the trimmed V and J ends, which lost 0 bases and 1 base, there was a span of 10 bases. The CDR3 totals 16 residues. Germline loops: CDR1 MNHEY, CDR2 SMNVEV (reference sequence). The CDR3 region has the DNA TGTGCCAGCAGTTTATCCGGGACGCTTTCCTACAATGAGCAGTTCTTC. This codes for CASSLSGTLSYNEQFF.

The table lists this clone with a count of one. The sample contains more than one DNA sequence encoding this CDR3. The V and J genes are TRBV28 and TRBJ2-1; no clear D. Germline V CDR1 and CDR2: MDHEN, SYDVKM. The CDR3 has 11 amino acids. The germline V and J ends were trimmed by 5 bases and 5 bases, with 4 bases remaining between them. CDR3 in amino acids: CASSPHNEQFF. DNA of the CDR3: TGTGCCAGCAGTCCACACAATGAGCAGTTCTTC.

The rearrangement links TRBV28 to TRBJ1-1; D is possibly TRBD1 (6 bases). Germline-derived CDR1 and CDR2 are MDHEN and SYDVKM. Trimming stripped 3 bases from V and 1 base from J, with 9 bases between. The CDR3 contains 14 residues. The CDR3 DNA is TGTGCCAGCAGTTTTCCGGGGGCGAACACTGAAGCTTTCTTT. Translated, it gives CASSFPGANTEAFF.

The rearrangement uses TRBV19 and TRBJ2-7; D gene ambiguous. The CDR3 contains 12 residues. CDR1 and CDR2 (germline): LNHDA, SQIVND (reference sequence). The V and J ends lost 3 bases and 7 bases respectively, with 10 bases between them. The CDR3 region has the DNA TGTGCCAGTAGTATGAATGGAAAGGAGCAGTACTTC. It translates to CASSMNGKEQYF.

The V and J genes are TRBV7-3 and TRBJ2-7; tentatively, D is TRBD1 or TRBD2 (5 bases each). Germline V CDR1 and CDR2: SGHTA, FQGTGA. The V and J ends lost 2 bases and 6 bases respectively, with 11 bases between them. CDR3 size: 13 residues. The CDR3 loop reads CASSLWEGTEQYF. The DNA for the CDR3 is TGTGCCAGCAGCTTATGGGAAGGGACCGAGCAGTACTTC.

The rearrangement links TRBV7-9 to TRBJ2-7; D gene ambiguous. The length of the CDR3 is 13 residues. Per the germline V gene, CDR1 is SEHNR and CDR2 is FQNEAQ (reference sequence). V lost 2 bases and J 4 bases, leaving 9 bases between the germline ends. The CDR3 DNA follows: TGTGCCAGCAGCTTACCGGCAAATTACGAGCAGTACTTC. Residues: CASSLPANYEQYF.

The chain has TRBV27 and TRBJ2-2; D is ambiguous. The CDR3 loop spans 13 amino acids. V was cut by 0 bases and J by 4 bases, with 3 bases left in between. Germline V gene lookup returns CDR1 MNHEY and CDR2 SMNVEV (reference sequence). CDR3 loop: CASSLSFTGELFF. The DNA of the CDR3 is TGTGCCAGCAGTTTATCTTTCACCGGGGAGCTGTTTTTT.

V gene TRBV13 combines with J gene TRBJ1-1; D is perhaps TRBD1 (5 bases). Per the germline V gene, CDR1 is PRHDT and CDR2 is FYEKMQ (reference sequence). The CDR3 sequence is 13 residues long. V was trimmed by 5 bases and J by 7 bases, leaving 14 bases between them. DNA of the CDR3: TGTGCCAGCAGCCAGTATCGGGGGTATGAAGCTTTCTTT. Residues: CASSQYRGYEAFF.

On this clone itself: Other nucleotide sequences in the sample specify the same CDR3. The chain combines TRBV6-1 with TRBJ1-1, with D tentatively TRBD1 (5 bases). The CDR3 is 14 amino acids. V lost 1 base, J lost 4 bases, and 10 bases lay in between. Germline V CDR1 and CDR2: MNHNS, SASEGT. CDR3 nucleotide sequence: TGTGCCAGCAGTGAAGTACGTGGGGGCACTGAAGCTTTCTTT. It encodes CASSEVRGGTEAFF.

V and J are TRBV6-5 and TRBJ1-2; no clear D gene. In germline, CDR1 is MNHEY, CDR2 SVGAGI. This CDR3 is built from 11 residues. Trimming stripped 3 bases from V and 7 bases from J, with 6 bases between. CDR3 nucleotides: TGTGCCAGCAGTTATCTGGGTGGCTACACCTTC. Translating it yields CASSYLGGYTF.

The genes are TRBV7-9 and TRBJ1-1; no clear D gene. Trimming cost V 2 bases and J 0 bases, with 10 bases left between them. Germline loops: CDR1 SEHNR, CDR2 FQNEAQ (reference sequence). The CDR3 contains 15 residues. This CDR3 is CASSLSYSMNTEAFF. The CDR3, as DNA: TGTGCCAGCAGCTTATCCTACTCAATGAACACTGAAGCTTTCTTT.

About this clone: The sample contains more than one DNA sequence encoding this CDR3. V is TRBV7-9 and J is TRBJ2-7, with 12 bases that match TRBD1. The CDR3 is made up of 15 amino acids. V lost 5 bases, J lost 2 bases, and 4 bases stayed unmatched. Germline lookup yields CDR1 SEHNR and CDR2 FQNEAQ (reference sequence). CDR3 loop: CASSPGTGGPYEQYF. In DNA form, the CDR3 reads TGTGCCAGCAGCCCCGGGACAGGGGGCCCCTACGAGCAGTACTTC.

In its sample, this clone was seen once. The genes are TRBV28 and TRBJ1-2, with D unresolved. Between the trimmed V and J ends, which lost 6 bases and 0 bases, there was a span of 11 bases. This CDR3 spans 14 amino acids. Germline V gives CDR1 MDHEN, CDR2 SYDVKM. The CDR3 sequence is CASSSTGPNYGYTF. The CDR3 coding sequence is TGTGCCAGCAGCTCGACTGGTCCTAACTATGGCTACACCTTC.

The rearrangement links TRBV19 to TRBJ2-7; D is unclear. CDR3 length: 13 residues. Germline V gene data show CDR1 as LNHDA and CDR2 as SQIVND (reference sequence). The V end was cut by 6 bases, the J end by 1 base, with 10 bases between. CDR3 coding DNA: TGTGCCAGTAGCGCCTTCAGTTCCTACGAGCAGTACTTC. This sequence encodes CASSAFSSYEQYF.

The chain joins TRBV9 to TRBJ1-3; 8 bases map to TRBD1. This CDR3 contains 16 residues. From germline, CDR1 is SGDLS and CDR2 YYNGEE. V was clipped by 4 bases and J by 4 bases; unmatched bases: 10. In DNA form, the CDR3 reads TGTGCCAGCAGCAGTGACAGGGGATTCTCCGGAAACACCATATATTTT. Its protein product is CASSSDRGFSGNTIYF. The whole variable domain, remainder taken from reference TRBV9 and TRBJ1-3, is DSGVTQTPKHLITATGQRVTLRCSPRSGDLSVYWYQQSLDQGLQFLIQYYNGEERAKGNILERFSAQQFPDLHSELNLSSLELGDSALYFCASSSDRGFSGNTIYFGEGSWLTVV.

The rearrangement links TRBV11-3 to TRBJ2-1; the D gene is possibly TRBD1 (6 bases). The CDR3 spans 15 residues. Between the trimmed V and J ends, which lost 5 bases and 2 bases, there was a span of 13 bases. Germline V lookup: CDR1 SGHNT, CDR2 YENEEA. The CDR3 loop reads CASSNGQSTYNEQFF. In DNA, the CDR3 is TGTGCCAGCAGCAATGGACAGTCTACCTACAATGAGCAGTTCTTC.